This record looks at one T cell receptor beta chain sequence and its context. Its antigen is not identified. With ipilimumab providing CTLA-4 blockade, focal radiation was administered to patients who had chemo-refractory metastatic non-small-cell lung cancer. The sample belongs to a study of radiotherapy plus CTLA-4 blockade in lung cancer. Study at large: The study recorded objective responses in about 20% of patients and disease control in 31%. Findings and limits, study-wide: Together with interferon-beta, which increased in serum after radiation, early dynamic changes in blood T cell clones were reportedly the best predictors of response. Radiotherapy with ipilimumab was followed by blood expansion of tumor-derived clones.

Germline V lookup: CDR1 MNHEY, CDR2 SMNVEV (reference sequence). The CDR3 is made up of 13 amino acids. Clones were sequenced by immunoSEQ multiplex PCR, and TCRdb holds only the in-frame ones, with some missing. This table has tens of thousands of clones, approximately 76% appearing once. The material was peripheral blood, obtained from a patient treated with radiotherapy plus ipilimumab. V usage is TRBV27 and J usage is TRBJ2-5; D not certain. Matching the DNA end better, TRBJ2-7 makes the J call doubtful. This receptor was taken from a human donor with non-small cell lung cancer who had a complete response to radiotherapy plus ipilimumab. The CDR3 protein is CARPTALNYEQYF. CDR3 DNA: TGTGCCAGACCCACGGCGTTAAACTACGAGCAGTACTTC.